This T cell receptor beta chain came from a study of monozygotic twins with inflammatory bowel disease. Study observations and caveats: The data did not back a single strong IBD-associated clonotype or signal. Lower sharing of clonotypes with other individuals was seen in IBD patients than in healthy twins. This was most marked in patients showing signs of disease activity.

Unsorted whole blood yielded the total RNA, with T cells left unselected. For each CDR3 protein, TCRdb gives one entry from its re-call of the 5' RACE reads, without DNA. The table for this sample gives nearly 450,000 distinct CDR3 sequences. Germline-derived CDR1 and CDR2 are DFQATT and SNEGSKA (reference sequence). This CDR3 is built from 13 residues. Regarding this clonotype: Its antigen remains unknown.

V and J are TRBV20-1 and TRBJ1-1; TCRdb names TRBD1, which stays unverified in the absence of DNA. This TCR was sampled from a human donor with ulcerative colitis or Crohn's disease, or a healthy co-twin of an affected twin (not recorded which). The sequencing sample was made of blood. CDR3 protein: CSARDLRGPEAFF.